This record concerns one T cell receptor (beta chain) sequence. These data come from a study of PD-1 blockade in mismatch repair-deficient tumors. Libraries were prepared by immunoSEQ multiplex PCR; TCRdb keeps only in-frame clonotypes and omits some of them. The data contain some 49,000 clones, around 77% of them singletons. Germline assignment: CDR1 SEHNR and CDR2 FQNEAQ (reference sequence). Trimming left V 1 base short and J 6 bases short, with 11 bases between. This CDR3 spans 14 amino acids. The specimen was PBMCs, collected before pembrolizumab treatment. The rearrangement links TRBV7-9 to TRBJ2-3, with a weak D call TRBD1 (5 bases). This sequence originates from an adult with mismatch repair-deficient cancer. In nucleotides, the CDR3 is TGTGCCAGCAGCTTAGGTCAACACAGGGATACGCAGTATTTT. It specifies CASSLGQHRDTQYF.